This T cell receptor (beta chain) was identified in a study of blood T cell repertoires in COVID-19. At the level of the study: Some COVID-19 samples were acute and others convalescent; all came from the United States, Italy and Spain. T cells, B-cell-depleted T cells, or PBMCs supplied cDNA or gDNA.

Per the study methods: Scientists estimated how many nucleated cells there were by amplifying reference gene primers. Assay used: immunoSEQ multiplex PCR; TCRdb lists only in-frame clones, some missing. Clone size and the V and J calls come from that table; the DNA yielded D and trimming. The data show approximately 53,000 clones, 85% to 95% seen once. Germline V lookup: CDR1 SNHLY, CDR2 FYNNEI. V lost 6 bases to trimming and J lost 7 bases; unmatched junction nucleotides: 1. CDR3 length: 13 amino acids. The material sequenced was peripheral blood. This sequence was found in a woman of 80 years or more with acute or convalescent COVID-19. The chain links TRBV2 to TRBJ2-1; 12 bases are shared with TRBD2. CDR3 nucleotide sequence: TGTGCCAGCAGCGGGACTAGCGGGAATGAGCAGTTCTTC. Protein product: CASSGTSGNEQFF.